A single sample gave rise to the 17 T cell receptor beta chains below, sequenced in a study of blood T cell repertoires in COVID-19. Here immunoSEQ multiplex PCR was the method, and the copy in TCRdb shows in-frame clones only, minus some. The sample consists of 110,000 or so clones, about four fifths of them appearing once. Source material: peripheral blood. These receptor sequences come from a woman between 65 and 79 years old with acute or convalescent COVID-19.

The rearrangement uses TRBV12-3 or TRBV12-4 and TRBJ1-1, with a tentative D call TRBD1 (5 bases). V was cut by 8 bases and J by 1 base, with 11 bases left in between. The CDR3 runs to 13 residues. CDR3: CASAIGGNTEAFF. The CDR3 DNA reads TGTGCCAGCGCCATCGGGGGGAACACTGAAGCTTTCTTT.

The rearrangement uses TRBV7-2 and TRBJ2-1; the match to TRBD1 covers 8 bases. The V and J ends lost 4 bases and 4 bases, in that order; junction bases with no gene match: 9. There are 16 residues in the CDR3. In germline, CDR1 is SGHTA, CDR2 FQGNSA. The CDR3 bases are TGTGCCAGCAGCTCGGATACAGGGGGTATTTACAATGAGCAGTTCTTC. Protein product: CASSSDTGGIYNEQFF.

V and J are TRBV5-1 and TRBJ2-5; perhaps TRBD1 as D (5 bases). V lost 6 bases and J 5 bases, leaving 17 bases between the germline ends. This CDR3 contains 14 residues. Germline V gene sequence: CDR1 SGHRS, CDR2 YFSETQ. The DNA of the CDR3 is TGCGCCAGCACCTCCCAGGGTACGTGGGAGACCCAGTACTTC. Its translation: CASTSQGTWETQYF.

This clone was seen only once. The DNA for the CDR3 is TGTGCCAGCAGCTTGTTGGGCGGGATTAAGCCCCAGCATTTT. Its protein product is CASSLLGGIKPQHF. The chain couples TRBV5-5 to TRBJ1-5; D remains ambiguous. Looked up from germline, CDR1 is SGHKS and CDR2 is YYEKEE (reference sequence). The V and J ends lost 1 base and 8 bases respectively, with 13 bases between them. The CDR3 has 14 amino acids. Based on the CDR3 plus reference TRBV5-5 and TRBJ1-5, the full variable domain is DAGVTQSPTHLIKTRGQQVTLRCSPISGHKSVSWYQQVLGQGPQFIFQYYEKEERGRGNFPDRFSARQFPNYSSELNVNALLLGDSALYLCASSLLGGIKPQHFGDGTRLSIL.

This rearrangement joins TRBV5-1 to TRBJ1-2; D ambiguous. Deletions cut 5 bases from V and 0 bases from J, with 14 bases between. Per the germline V gene, CDR1 is SGHRS and CDR2 is YFSETQ. This CDR3 contains 15 residues. The CDR3 DNA is TGCGCCAGCAGTTCGGGATTGGGAGCTAACTATGGCTACACCTTC. Protein sequence: CASSSGLGANYGYTF.

The chain links TRBV5-1 to TRBJ2-5; tentatively, D is TRBD2 (6 bases). Germline CDR1 reads SGHRS; CDR2 reads YFSETQ. The CDR3 spans 16 residues. Between the trimmed V and J ends, which lost 0 bases and 1 base, there was a span of 13 bases. The CDR3 nucleotides read TGCGCCAGCAGCTTGGGTGTTACGGGGGTCCAAGAGACCCAGTACTTC. The encoded protein is CASSLGVTGVQETQYF.

This clone is a singleton in its sample. The rearrangement joins TRBV28 to TRBJ1-2, with TRBD1 as a possible D gene (6 bases). The CDR3 is made up of 14 amino acids. Per germline, CDR1 MDHEN and CDR2 SYDVKM. V shed 6 bases and J shed 1 base, with 12 bases lying between them. CDR3 loop: CASSLLDSNYGYTF. The CDR3 nucleotides read TGTGCCAGCAGCCTGTTGGACAGTAACTATGGCTACACCTTC.

In the case of this clone: Within the sample, other DNA sequences also encode this same CDR3. The rearrangement links TRBV6-5 to TRBJ2-5; tentatively, D is TRBD2 (7 bases). The CDR3 spans 15 residues. Germline CDR1 is MNHEY and CDR2 is SVGAGI. Trimming took off 9 bases at V and 4 bases at J, with 21 bases between the two ends. CDR3 sequence (DNA): TGTGCCAGTTACGTAGGGGGGGGTGCCAGAGAGACCCAGTACTTC. This translates into CASYVGGGARETQYF.

V gene TRBV21-1 combines with J gene TRBJ2-5; TRBD2, the table's D call, lacks a check against the DNA. TRBV21-1 is shown as a pseudogene. The CDR3 sequence is 17 residues long. The CDR3 bases are TGTGCCAGCAGCCCCGTAGGGGGACTAGCGGGTCAAGAGACCCAGTACTTC. It encodes CASSPVGGLAGQETQYF.

This clone was recorded a few times. In DNA, the CDR3 is TGTGCCAGCAGGGGTACAGGGGCCTTTGTCAAAAACATTCAGTACTTC. It is translated as CASRGTGAFVKNIQYF. V usage is TRBV11-2 and J usage is TRBJ2-4, with 7 bases fitting TRBD1. Germline CDR1 is SGHAT and CDR2 is FQNNGV. V trimming: 6 bases; J trimming: 3 bases; junction bases outside the gene matches: 11. CDR3 length: 16 residues. The whole variable domain, filled in from reference TRBV11-2 and TRBJ2-4, reads EAGVAQSPRYKIIEKRQSVAFWCNPISGHATLYWYQQILGQGPKLLIQFQNNGVVDDSQLPKDRFSAERLKGVDSTLKIQPAKLEDSAVYLCASRGTGAFVKNIQYFGAGTRLSVL.

This clone was observed many times. The rearrangement links TRBV6-5 to TRBJ1-5, with a possible D match to TRBD1 (6 bases). Germline V gene lookup returns CDR1 MNHEY and CDR2 SVGAGI. Trimming pared 4 bases from V and 4 bases from J, leaving 11 bases between. The CDR3 has 14 residues. The CDR3 DNA sequence: TGTGCCAGCAGTTCCGCGGACAGTAATCAGCCCCAGCATTTT. As protein: CASSSADSNQPQHF.

Only a few counts were recorded for this clone. The chain employs TRBV19 and TRBJ2-1, with TRBD1 matching 7 bases. J was trimmed by 4 bases and V by 8 bases; bases with no gene match: 8. CDR1 LNHDA and CDR2 SQIVND come from the germline V gene (reference sequence). The CDR3 spans 14 residues. The CDR3 protein is CASHTGAPYNEQFF. For the CDR3, the DNA is TGTGCCAGTCATACAGGGGCACCTTACAATGAGCAGTTCTTC.

This clone was recorded only once. This sequence joins TRBV18 and TRBJ2-5; 8 nucleotides align to TRBD1. The CDR3 runs 15 residues. V shed 3 bases and J 5 bases; nucleotides not matched to a gene: 8. Per germline, CDR1 KGHSH and CDR2 LQKENI. CDR3 sequence (DNA): TGTGCCAGCTCACCCGGACAGGGACCTTCTGAGACCCAGTACTTC. This codes for CASSPGQGPSETQYF. Drawing the rest from reference TRBV18 and TRBJ2-5, the complete variable domain is NAGVMQNPRHLVRRRGQEARLRCSPMKGHSHVYWYRQLPEEGLKFMVYLQKENIIDESGMPKERFSAEFPKEGPSILRIQQVVRGDSAAYFCASSPGQGPSETQYFGPGTRLLVL.

The chain links TRBV5-1 to TRBJ2-1; 10 bases map to TRBD2. Germline-derived CDR1 and CDR2 are SGHRS and YFSETQ. The J segment lost 4 bases and the V segment lost 7 bases, leaving 5 bases of the junction unmatched. The length of the CDR3 is 14 residues. The CDR3 DNA sequence: TGCGCCAGCTCCGGGACTAGCGAGTACAATGAGCAGTTCTTC. It translates to CASSGTSEYNEQFF.

This chain connects TRBV5-8 to TRBJ2-2, with TRBD2 as a possible D gene (7 bases). Germline V gene sequence: CDR1 SGHTS, CDR2 YDEGEE. The CDR3 spans 16 residues. V was clipped by 4 bases and J by 6 bases, with 19 bases between them. The CDR3 region is CASSPSVGGAAGELFF. The CDR3 DNA follows: TGTGCCAGCAGCCCATCCGTGGGGGGGGCCGCCGGGGAGCTGTTTTTT.

This chain links TRBV7-2 with TRBJ2-3, with TRBD2 matching over 12 bases. Germline V CDR1 and CDR2: SGHTA, FQGNSA. V trimming: 3 bases; J trimming: 7 bases; junction bases outside the gene matches: 11. The length of the CDR3 is 17 residues. The CDR3 bases are TGTGCCAGCAGCTTGTACCCGACTAGCGGGGGAGGATATACGCAGTATTTT. Translating gives CASSLYPTSGGGYTQYF. Combining the CDR3 with reference TRBV7-2 and TRBJ2-3 gives the whole variable domain GAGVSQSPSNKVTEKGKDVELRCDPISGHTALYWYRQSLGQGLEFLIYFQGNSAPDKSGLPSDRFSAERTGGSVSTLTIQRTQQEDSAVYLCASSLYPTSGGGYTQYFGPGTRLTVL.

The CDR3 loop is CASSRGVGLVGDTQYF. The CDR3 DNA is TGTGCCAGCAGCCGAGGGGTGGGACTTGTCGGAGATACGCAGTATTTT. The J gene is TRBJ2-3, the V gene TRBV7-9, with TRBD2 as a possible D gene (6 bases). Germline V gives CDR1 SEHNR, CDR2 FQNEAQ (reference sequence). The CDR3 loop spans 16 amino acids. The V and J ends lost 5 bases and 5 bases respectively, with 20 bases between them.